A single sample is the source of the 27 T cell receptor beta chains below, sequenced in a study of CD4 and CD8 cells across lung adenocarcinoma regions. TCRdb reanalysed the PCR reads using MiXCR and keeps one entry per CDR3 protein. This table holds roughly 19,000 distinct CDR3 sequences, 51% found once. The sequencing sample was made of CD8+ T cells from the center of a lung tumor. The receptors were sampled from a female donor with lung adenocarcinoma. The CD4 and CD8 labels of this study may be unreliable.

In its sample, this clonotype was seen many times. J is TRBJ2-2 and V is TRBV6-1; D not resolved. The germline V gene encodes CDR1 MNHNS and CDR2 SASEGT. The V end was cut by 6 bases, the J end by 5 bases, with 16 bases between. The CDR3 sequence is 15 residues long. Here the CDR3 reads CASSGRPDGTGELFF. CDR3 coding DNA: TGTGCCAGCAGCGGACGGCCGGATGGGACCGGGGAGCTGTTTTTT.

The chain has TRBV7-8 and TRBJ2-6; tentatively, D is TRBD1 (6 bases). The germline V and J ends were trimmed by 5 bases and 1 base, with 18 bases remaining between them. CDR1 is SGHVS, CDR2 FQNEAQ, per germline. The CDR3 contains 18 residues. The CDR3 reads CASSTLVGAQSGANVLTF. CDR3 nucleotide sequence: TGTGCCAGCAGCACCCTAGTGGGGGCCCAATCTGGGGCCAACGTCCTGACTTTC.

This clonotype appeared a few times. At one end, the junction sequence differs from germline, possibly due to a read error. The chain is built from TRBV10-3 and TRBJ2-3, with TRBD1 matching 8 bases. The CDR3 consists of 14 residues. Germline loops: CDR1 ENHRY, CDR2 SYGVKD. The CDR3 loop is CAIRDGTGTDTQYF. The CDR3 DNA reads TGTGCCATCAGGGACGGGACAGGCACTGATACGCAGTATTTT.

This clonotype was observed a few times. Mismatch with germline at one junction end may stem from a read error. The chain has TRBV6-1 and TRBJ2-3; the D gene could be TRBD1 or TRBD2 (6 bases each). CDR3 size: 17 residues. Germline lookup yields CDR1 MNHNS and CDR2 SASEGT. The CDR3 loop reads CASSRGLGGGDADTQYF. DNA for the CDR3: TGTGCCAGCAGTCGGGGACTCGGGGGCGGGGACGCAGATACGCAGTATTTC.

The chain links TRBV6-1 to TRBJ2-1, with 9 positions matching TRBD2. The CDR3 consists of 14 residues. From germline, CDR1 is MNHNS and CDR2 SASEGT. With 5 bases clipped from V and 10 bases from J, the junction kept 9 bases outside the gene matches. CDR3 amino acids: CASSPLAGSREQFF. The CDR3 DNA reads as TGTGCCAGCAGTCCCCTAGCGGGATCTAGGGAGCAGTTCTTC.

This clonotype was detected ten times or more. This rearrangement joins TRBV6-2 or TRBV6-3 to TRBJ1-1; D remains ambiguous. The V gene lost 10 bases and the J gene lost 0 bases, with 12 bases spanning the gap. CDR1 is MNHEY, CDR2 SVGEGT, per germline. The length of the CDR3 is 13 residues. CDR3 amino acids: CATLDRMNTEAFF. DNA of the CDR3: TGTGCCACCCTGGACCGAATGAACACTGAAGCTTTCTTT.

The table lists this clonotype with a few counts. V and J are TRBV6-5 and TRBJ2-1; 13 positions match TRBD2. Per the germline V gene, CDR1 is MNHEY and CDR2 is SVGAGI. This CDR3 has 15 residues. The V and J ends lost 2 bases and 7 bases, in that order; junction bases with no gene match: 2. The CDR3 bases are TGTGCCAGCAGTTACGGGACTAGCGGGAAGAATGAGCAGTTCTTC. Protein product: CASSYGTSGKNEQFF.

The chain has TRBV27 and TRBJ2-7; no reliable D call. Germline loops: CDR1 MNHEY, CDR2 SMNVEV (reference sequence). V shed 4 bases and J shed 3 bases, with 4 bases lying between them. This CDR3 is 11 amino acids long. CDR3 sequence (DNA): TGTGCCAGCAGTTGGGGCTACGAGCAGTACTTC. This gives the protein CASSWGYEQYF.

As concerns this clonotype: The junction and the germline gene differ at one end; a read error may be behind it. The V gene is TRBV6-1, the J gene TRBJ2-3, with D perhaps TRBD1 or TRBD2 (5 bases each). CDR3 length: 14 residues. Germline CDR1 MNHNS, CDR2 SASEGT. The chain's CDR3 is CASTGLWGTDTQYF. The CDR3 bases are TGTGCCAGCACGGGGCTGTGGGGCACAGATACGCAGTACTTT.

This chain links TRBV12-3 or TRBV12-4 with TRBJ2-3, with D possibly matching TRBD1 (8 bases). Trimming shortened V by 7 bases and J by 4 bases, and 18 bases separated the two germline ends. The CDR3 covers 15 residues. The chain's CDR3 is CASTLNRGRADTQYF. DNA for the CDR3: TGTGCCAGCACCCTAAACAGGGGGAGGGCAGATACGCAGTATTTT.

This chain uses TRBV12-3 or TRBV12-4 with TRBJ2-5, with D hard to call. V was pared by 2 bases and J by 2 bases, with 9 bases between. The CDR3 has 14 amino acids. CDR3 sequence reads: CASSLPESQETQYF. The DNA for the CDR3 is TGTGCCAGCAGTTTACCTGAGAGTCAAGAGACCCAGTACTTC.

The J gene is TRBJ1-2, the V gene TRBV4-2, with 7 bases lining up with TRBD1. Trimming cost V 1 base and J 5 bases; bases outside gene matches: 10. Germline CDR1 is LGHNA and CDR2 is YNFKEQ. CDR3 length: 16 amino acids. CDR3 sequence reads: CASSQALLGGEYGYTF. In DNA form, the CDR3 reads TGTGCCAGCAGCCAAGCCCTTTTAGGGGGCGAGTATGGCTACACCTTC.

This clonotype was recorded only once. The chain joins TRBV25-1 to TRBJ2-5; tentative D call: TRBD2 (6 bases). This CDR3 has 16 residues. CDR1 is MGHDK, CDR2 SYGVNS, per germline. V lost 8 bases to trimming and J lost 4 bases, with 23 bases between them. The CDR3 DNA follows: TGTGCCAGCGGGGGGATCGCGGGCCGCGACCCAGAGACCCAGTACTTC. Its protein product is CASGGIAGRDPETQYF.

This clonotype was observed a few times. V usage is TRBV10-3 and J usage is TRBJ1-5, with D possibly matching TRBD1 (5 bases). This CDR3 is 17 amino acids long. The germline V and J ends were trimmed by 0 bases and 2 bases, with 14 bases remaining between them. Per the germline V gene, CDR1 is ENHRY and CDR2 is SYGVKD. The CDR3 loop reads CAISESMGQVGNQPQHF. As DNA, the CDR3 is TGTGCCATCAGTGAGTCGATGGGGCAGGTAGGCAATCAGCCCCAGCATTTT.

The V call is TRBV6-1, the J call TRBJ2-1, with D perhaps TRBD1 or TRBD2 (5 bases each). The CDR3 length is 14 residues. Per germline, CDR1 MNHNS and CDR2 SASEGT. V lost 4 bases to trimming and J lost 12 bases, with 19 bases between them. The CDR3 DNA reads as TGTGCCAGCAGTGCCCTTACTAGTCCGGGGACGCAGTTCTTC. It encodes CASSALTSPGTQFF.

There are many counts of this clonotype. V usage is TRBV10-2 and J usage is TRBJ2-5; 7 bases fit TRBD2. The CDR3 is 13 residues long. The germline V gene has CDR1 WSHSY and CDR2 SAAADI. The V and J ends lost 8 bases and 4 bases, in that order; junction bases with no gene match: 7. CDR3 DNA: TGCGCCAGCGCCGGGACTACTGGAGAGACCCAGTACTTC. Translation gives CASAGTTGETQYF.

A word on this clonotype: Relative to the germline gene, one junction end is altered; a read error may explain this. V is TRBV7-2 and J is TRBJ2-4; D is perhaps TRBD1 or TRBD2 (5 bases each). The V gene's germline CDR1 is SGHTA and CDR2 FQGNSA. The CDR3 extends over 18 amino acids. The CDR3 DNA follows: TGTGCCAGCAGCTTAATTACGGGTGTGGGGGATCGGCTAAACATTCAGACCTTC. Translated: CASSLITGVGDRLNIQTF.

J is TRBJ2-6 and V is TRBV10-3; D call uncertain. This CDR3 spans 13 amino acids. Germline V gene sequence: CDR1 ENHRY, CDR2 SYGVKD. V was shortened by 0 bases and J by 4 bases, with 1 base between the two germline ends. The CDR3 reads CAISESGANVLTF. The CDR3 coding sequence is TGTGCCATCAGTGAGTCGGGGGCCAACGTCCTGACTTTC.

Comments on this clonotype: Germline and junction disagree at one end, which may indicate a read error. CDR3 protein: CAGSSGRNQETQYF. CDR3 bases: TGTGCGGGGAGCTCGGGCCGTAACCAAGAGACCCAGTACTTT. V is TRBV27 and J is TRBJ2-3, with D perhaps matching TRBD2 (5 bases). CDR3 size: 14 residues. Germline CDR1 is MNHEY and CDR2 is SMNVEV (reference sequence).

The chain is built from TRBV6-1 and TRBJ1-2, with 9 positions matching TRBD1. CDR3 size: 19 residues. Unmatched junction bases numbered 19, after V lost 6 bases and J lost 2 bases. Germline V CDR1 and CDR2: MNHNS, SASEGT. As DNA, the CDR3 is TGTGCCAGCAGCCGAAGGTACGTGGGGACAGGGCTTGACAACTATGGCTACACCTTC. Translation: CASSRRYVGTGLDNYGYTF.

This clonotype was counted between two and nine times. The V gene is TRBV6-1, the J gene TRBJ2-1; TRBD2 matches 10 bases. There are 15 residues in the CDR3. CDR1 and CDR2 from the germline V gene are MNHNS and SASEGT. Trimming removed 7 bases from V and 5 bases from J; junction bases left unmatched: 8. The CDR3: CASTSSLAGDNEQFF. CDR3 in DNA: TGTGCCAGCACAAGCTCGCTAGCGGGAGACAATGAGCAGTTCTTC.

This clonotype was found once. V and J are TRBV20-1 and TRBJ2-1; no reliable D call. The J call is uncertain, as TRBJ2-5 better fits the DNA end. CDR3 length equals 14 residues. Looked up from germline, CDR1 is DFQATT and CDR2 is SNEGSKA (reference sequence). CDR3 nucleotide sequence: TGCAGTGCTAGAGTCCCGGGCGAAAAAGAGACCCAGTACTTC. It is translated as CSARVPGEKETQYF.

V gene TRBV4-2 combines with J gene TRBJ2-1; 7 bases line up with TRBD2. Germline trimming cut 1 base from V and 5 bases from J; bases unmatched to any gene: 8. There are 16 residues in the CDR3. The germline CDR1 and CDR2 sequences are LGHNA and YNFKEQ. CDR3 DNA sequence: TGTGCCAGCAGCCAAGGTGATCGGGGGGTGAACAATGAGCAGTTCTTC. This gives the protein CASSQGDRGVNNEQFF.

The gene calls are TRBV6-1 and TRBJ1-5; 7 bases align to TRBD1. J lost 11 bases, V lost 5 bases, and 3 bases had no gene match. Germline CDR1 is MNHNS and CDR2 is SASEGT. The length of the CDR3 is 11 residues. The CDR3 DNA is TGTGCCAGCAGTCGACAGGGTTCCCAGCATTTT. It translates to CASSRQGSQHF.

This clonotype was found a few times. CDR3 protein: CASSELAVPSEQYF. The CDR3 DNA reads TGTGCCAGCAGTGAATTAGCGGTTCCTAGCGAGCAGTACTTC. The V call is TRBV6-1, the J call TRBJ2-1, with D possibly being TRBD2 (6 bases). The J call may not be correct, given that the DNA end is closer to TRBJ2-7. This CDR3 spans 14 amino acids. Looked up from germline, CDR1 is MNHNS and CDR2 is SASEGT.

The chain couples TRBV11-2 to TRBJ1-1; D call uncertain. Trimming cost V 5 bases and J 0 bases, with 7 bases left between them. The CDR3 covers 13 residues. Germline V gene sequence: CDR1 SGHAT, CDR2 FQNNGV. CDR3 DNA: TGTGCCAGCAGCGCCACATTGAACACTGAAGCTTTCTTT. Amino acids: CASSATLNTEAFF. Together with reference TRBV11-2 and TRBJ1-1, the CDR3 gives the full variable domain: EAGVAQSPRYKIIEKRQSVAFWCNPISGHATLYWYQQILGQGPKLLIQFQNNGVVDDSQLPKDRFSAERLKGVDSTLKIQPAKLEDSAVYLCASSATLNTEAFFGQGTRLTVV.

V is TRBV7-6 and J is TRBJ2-3; 10 bases line up with TRBD1. Losses at the gene ends were 6 bases for V and 4 bases for J; bases not matched to a gene: 10. Germline values: CDR1 SGHVS, CDR2 FNYEAQ. The CDR3 length is 16 residues. The CDR3, as DNA: TGTGCCAGCAGGGGAAAGGGGGACAGGGGTGCAGATACGCAGTATTTT. Amino acid sequence: CASRGKGDRGADTQYF.